A single count supports the clone carrying this TCR beta chain. The CDR3 has 13 amino acids. V was clipped by 0 bases and J by 15 bases, with 15 bases between them. Germline values: CDR1 MRHNA, CDR2 SNTAGT. The data stem from a study of control samples from healthy donors and cancer patients. Assay used: immunoSEQ multiplex PCR; TCRdb lists only in-frame clones, some missing. The table records about 140,000 clones, roughly nine tenths of them present only once. V is TRBV6-4 and J is TRBJ2-1; either TRBD1 or TRBD2 may fit D (5 bases each). This TCR came from a woman aged 30 to 39 in good health. The sequencing input was blood. The CDR3 here is CASSDSSRDPPFF. CDR3 in DNA: TGTGCCAGCAGTGACTCCAGCCGGGACCCCCCGTTCTTC.